These 8 T cell receptor beta chains were all obtained from the same sample, sequenced in a study of T cells in Graves' hyperthyroidism and ophthalmopathy. Regions amplified from RNA transcripts were the TCR beta CDR3 regions. The HTBI primer set served for first-round RT-PCR of the TCR CDR3. TCRdb re-derived calls from the multiplex PCR reads in MiXCR, one entry per CDR3 protein. The table lists approximately 700,000 distinct CDR3 sequences, less than 20% of them singletons. The sample taken for sequencing was blood. These receptors were collected from a man aged 18 to 30 with Graves' hyperthyroidism.

This clonotype was seen many times. This chain uses TRBV2 with TRBJ2-7; 7 bases agree with TRBD2. Germline lookup yields CDR1 SNHLY and CDR2 FYNNEI. CDR3 length: 16 residues. Germline trimming cut 0 bases from V and 2 bases from J; bases unmatched to any gene: 7. This CDR3 is CASSEARGRNAYEQYF. The CDR3 DNA follows: TGTGCCAGCAGTGAAGCGCGGGGGAGGAACGCCTACGAGCAGTACTTC.

This clonotype was seen repeatedly, ten times or more. V and J are TRBV12-3 or TRBV12-4 and TRBJ1-1; D gene unclear. The CDR3 is made up of 13 amino acids. The V and J ends lost 3 bases and 2 bases respectively, with 7 bases between them. The chain's CDR3 is CASSLADNTEAFF. The CDR3 bases are TGTGCCAGCAGTTTGGCGGATAACACTGAAGCTTTCTTT.

This chain joins TRBV19 and TRBJ2-7; possible D gene TRBD2, 6 bases. The ends were cut back, 8 bases at V and 7 bases at J, with 21 bases in the middle. The CDR3 length is 14 residues. Germline V CDR1 and CDR2: LNHDA, SQIVND (reference sequence). CDR3 DNA: TGTGCCAGTTCCGTAGGGGACTCTACGGGGGAGCAGTACTTC. This translates into CASSVGDSTGEQYF.

This clonotype was counted at least ten times. The chain combines TRBV11-3 with TRBJ2-3; D is perhaps TRBD2 (5 bases). V dropped 1 base and J dropped 2 bases, with 10 bases sitting between them. This CDR3 contains 15 residues. Per germline, CDR1 SGHNT and CDR2 YENEEA. CDR3 sequence reads: CASSLGTGPTDTQYF. In DNA form, the CDR3 reads TGTGCCAGCAGCTTAGGGACTGGACCCACAGATACGCAGTATTTT.

The rearrangement joins TRBV25-1 to TRBJ1-1, with TRBD1 matching over 7 bases. Trimming took 2 bases from V and 1 from J; bases not matched to a gene: 10. CDR3 length equals 17 residues. Germline CDR1 reads MGHDK; CDR2 reads SYGVNS. The CDR3 sequence is CASSEIQSGTENTEAFF. The DNA for the CDR3 is TGTGCCAGCAGTGAAATACAGTCCGGGACAGAGAACACTGAAGCTTTCTTT.

This clonotype was detected a few times. The J gene is TRBJ2-1, the V gene TRBV10-3; 12 positions agree with TRBD2. There are 22 residues in the CDR3. Unmatched junction bases numbered 25, after V lost 3 bases and J lost 7 bases. Germline loops: CDR1 ENHRY, CDR2 SYGVKD. In nucleotides, the CDR3 is TGTGCCATCAGTGACCCCCGCGCCGACAGAGCAGGACTAGCGGGATTAGGTAATGAGCAGTTCTTC. Encoded protein: CAISDPRADRAGLAGLGNEQFF.

This clonotype was detected a few times. The rearrangement joins TRBV5-4 to TRBJ2-2; maybe TRBD1 (5 bases). CDR1 is SGHNT, CDR2 YYREEE, per germline (reference sequence). The CDR3 is 15 amino acids. With 3 bases removed from V and 7 bases from J, the gap between germline ends came to 16 bases. The CDR3 is CASSYRSNKDGELFF. The CDR3 nucleotides read TGTGCCAGCAGCTACAGGAGTAACAAGGACGGGGAGCTGTTTTTT.

Many counts were recorded for this clonotype. The gene calls are TRBV24-1 and TRBJ1-5, with 8 bases that match TRBD1. The ends lost 5 bases at V and 6 bases at J; junction bases unmatched: 8. CDR1 and CDR2 from the germline V gene are KGHDR and SFDVKD. This CDR3 region has 15 residues. The CDR3 coding sequence is TGTGCCACCAGTGCTGGGACAGGTGGCGGTCAGCCCCAGCATTTT. This sequence encodes CATSAGTGGGQPQHF.